This TCR beta chain was recorded in a study of cytomegalovirus exposure and HLA in healthy donors. In the study overall: An early release of data contained approximately 85 million unique TCRs, which came from HLA-typed donors.

The PCR employed 60 Vbeta primers together with 13 Jbeta primers. Assay used: immunoSEQ multiplex PCR; TCRdb lists only in-frame clones, some missing. The repertoire has about 89,000 clones, about 68% of them found once; the top ten carry about 2.3%. To note about this clone: Its target is not known.

Study findings and constraints: A later analysis appeared to link common viral pathogens to several of the most significant clusters. Later analysis showed most CMV-associated TCR beta chains appearing HLA-restricted.

From germline, CDR1 is MNHEY and CDR2 SVGAGI. This CDR3 contains 14 residues. The V gene lost 6 bases and the J gene lost 0 bases, with 11 bases spanning the gap. This receptor was taken from a human donor in good health. The specimen sequenced was PBMCs. The chain links TRBV6-5 to TRBJ1-2; D gene ambiguous. CDR3 sequence (DNA): TGTGCCAGCAGCCGCGGGGTTACTAACTATGGCTACACCTTC. Its protein is CASSRGVTNYGYTF.